What follows are 21 T cell receptor beta chains derived from one specimen sequenced in a study of early T cells in non-severe SARS-CoV-2 infection. A single record per CDR3 protein comes from TCRdb applying MiXCR to the 5' RACE reads. The data contain around 60,000 distinct CDR3 sequences, about 12% of them singletons. Sequences were obtained from whole blood. The receptors derive from an adult who was a healthcare worker with PCR-confirmed SARS-CoV-2 infection or an uninfected control (not recorded which).

V is TRBV5-1 and J is TRBJ1-1; no clear D gene. V was trimmed by 4 bases and J by 7 bases, leaving 17 bases between them. Germline assignment: CDR1 SGHRS and CDR2 YFSETQ. The length of the CDR3 is 14 residues. CDR3 in amino acids: CASSPSRAELEAFF. The CDR3 DNA reads TGCGCCAGCAGCCCGTCGAGGGCCGAACTTGAAGCTTTCTTT.

This clonotype was recorded at least ten times. The chain links TRBV12-3 or TRBV12-4 to TRBJ2-7, with a tentative D call TRBD2 (6 bases). V shed 6 bases and J shed 2 bases, with 11 bases lying between them. CDR3 length: 13 amino acids. CDR3 sequence reads: CASRGTGPYEQYF. The CDR3 nucleotides are TGTGCCAGCAGGGGGACTGGACCCTACGAGCAGTACTTC.

This clonotype was detected ten times or more. The chain has TRBV7-8 and TRBJ2-7; TRBD1 matches at 7 bases. The CDR3 has 14 amino acids. The V gene's germline CDR1 is SGHVS and CDR2 FQNEAQ. The J segment lost 4 bases and the V segment lost 5 bases, leaving 8 bases of the junction unmatched. The CDR3 nucleotides are TGTGCCAGCAGCCACGATCGACAGGGTTACGAGCAGTACTTC. It codes for CASSHDRQGYEQYF.

J is TRBJ2-1 and V is TRBV3-1; no firm D call. The V and J ends lost 1 base and 8 bases respectively, with 9 bases between them. The length of the CDR3 is 13 residues. CDR1 is LGHDT and CDR2 is YNNKEL in the germline V gene (reference sequence). In DNA form, the CDR3 reads TGTGCCAGCAGCCAAGGCAGACGTGATGAGCAGTTCTTC. It codes for CASSQGRRDEQFF.

The table lists this clonotype with a few counts. The V and J genes are TRBV29-1 and TRBJ2-6; 8 bases are a match to TRBD1. Germline assignment: CDR1 SQVTM and CDR2 ANQGSEA. V lost 4 bases, J lost 5 bases, and 4 bases stayed unmatched. CDR3 size: 14 residues. CDR3 DNA sequence: TGCAGCGTTGCACAGGGGGATAGGGCCAACGTCCTGACTTTC. Its translation is CSVAQGDRANVLTF.

The sample holds many counts of this clonotype. The chain joins TRBV29-1 to TRBJ2-5; perhaps TRBD2 as D (6 bases). This CDR3 spans 13 amino acids. The germline V gene has CDR1 SQVTM and CDR2 ANQGSEA. V lost 7 bases, J lost 4 bases, and 16 bases lay in between. The CDR3 sequence is CSAKGQGGETQYF. The CDR3 DNA reads TGCAGCGCCAAAGGGCAGGGAGGAGAGACCCAGTACTTC.

The chain recombines TRBV11-2 with TRBJ2-3, with TRBD2 identical over 10 bases. With V trimmed by 5 bases and J by 0 bases, 11 bases remained unmatched. The length of the CDR3 is 18 residues. Germline V gene data show CDR1 as SGHAT and CDR2 as FQNNGV. The CDR3 DNA reads as TGTGCCAGCAGCGGGCGGACTAGCGGCTCCACAAGCACAGATACGCAGTATTTT. Amino acid sequence: CASSGRTSGSTSTDTQYF.

The chain employs TRBV6-2 or TRBV6-3 and TRBJ2-1, with D perhaps matching TRBD2 (5 bases). Germline-derived CDR1 and CDR2 are MNHEY and SVGEGT. The CDR3 covers 13 residues. Deletions cut 4 bases from V and 10 bases from J, with 14 bases between. Here the CDR3 reads CASSSPLRGEQFF. The CDR3 DNA is TGTGCCAGCAGTTCCCCATTGAGAGGGGAGCAGTTCTTC.

The rearrangement joins TRBV10-3 to TRBJ2-7; D unresolved. V was clipped by 10 bases and J by 2 bases, with 15 bases between them. Germline V CDR1 and CDR2: ENHRY, SYGVKD. There are 13 residues in the CDR3. The CDR3 loop is CATAGQLTYEQYF. DNA for the CDR3: TGTGCCACGGCCGGCCAGCTGACCTACGAGCAGTACTTC.

V gene TRBV20-1 combines with J gene TRBJ2-7, with TRBD1 identical over 8 bases. V dropped 6 bases and J dropped 6; count of bases not matched to a gene: 13. From germline, CDR1 is DFQATT and CDR2 SNEGSKA (reference sequence). The CDR3 runs to 14 residues. DNA for the CDR3: TGCAGTGCGCCGGCACCGAGACAGGGGTCCGAGCAGTACTTC. Amino acids: CSAPAPRQGSEQYF.

This clonotype showed up many times. The gene calls are TRBV6-1 and TRBJ2-4; 9 bases match TRBD1. CDR3 length: 15 residues. Trimming took 0 bases from V and 6 from J; bases not matched to a gene: 3. Germline V gene sequence: CDR1 MNHNS, CDR2 SASEGT. The CDR3 region has the DNA TGTGCCAGCAGTGAAGCGAAGACAGGGGGAAACATTCAGTACTTC. It codes for CASSEAKTGGNIQYF.

The chain links TRBV30 to TRBJ2-3, with D uncertain. Germline CDR1 is GTSNPN and CDR2 is SVGIG (reference sequence). V lost 1 base, J lost 2 bases, and 13 bases lay in between. The CDR3 is 15 amino acids. The CDR3 nucleotides are TGTGCCTGGAGTGCAAACCGGATATTCACAGATACGCAGTATTTT. Translation gives CAWSANRIFTDTQYF. Based on the CDR3 plus reference TRBV30 and TRBJ2-3, the full variable domain is SQTIHQWPATLVQPVGSPLSLECTVEGTSNPNLYWYRQAAGRGLQLLFYSVGIGQISSEVPQNLSASRPQDRQFILSSKKLLLSDSGFYLCAWSANRIFTDTQYFGPGTRLTVL.

The V and J genes are TRBV5-4 and TRBJ2-1; D is uncertain. V gave up 0 bases and J gave up 6 bases, with 10 bases separating them. The CDR3 is made up of 14 amino acids. Germline V gene lookup returns CDR1 SGHNT and CDR2 YYREEE (reference sequence). This CDR3 reads CASSLAALVNEQFF. The DNA of the CDR3 is TGTGCCAGCAGCTTGGCAGCTCTCGTCAATGAGCAGTTCTTC.

The CDR3 spells CASRGRQANYGYTF. The CDR3 DNA is TGTGCCAGCAGGGGACGACAGGCTAACTATGGCTACACCTTC. This sequence joins TRBV6-6 and TRBJ1-2, with D maybe TRBD1 (6 bases). Germline V gene sequence: CDR1 MNHNY, CDR2 SVGAGI (reference sequence). The V and J ends lost 6 bases and 0 bases respectively, with 11 bases between them. CDR3 length: 14 residues.

This clonotype was observed a handful of times. V gene TRBV3-1 combines with J gene TRBJ2-6; 8 bases agree with TRBD1. V shed 5 bases, J shed 0 bases, and the junction held 6 bases outside the gene matches. CDR1 and CDR2 from the germline V gene are LGHDT and YNNKEL (reference sequence). The CDR3 is 17 residues long. CDR3 sequence reads: CASSVRTGLSGANVLTF. Written as DNA, the CDR3 is TGTGCCAGCAGCGTAAGGACAGGGCTCTCTGGGGCCAACGTCCTGACTTTC. The whole variable domain, remainder taken from reference TRBV3-1 and TRBJ2-6, is DTAVSQTPKYLVTQMGNDKSIKCEQNLGHDTMYWYKQDSKKFLKIMFSYNNKELIINETVPNRFSPKSPDKAHLNLHINSLELGDSAVYFCASSVRTGLSGANVLTFGAGSRLTVL.

This clonotype was picked up many times. This chain uses TRBV4-2 with TRBJ1-2; D call uncertain. In germline, CDR1 is LGHNA, CDR2 YNFKEQ. V shed 1 base and J shed 0 bases, with 9 bases lying between them. The CDR3 totals 15 residues. CDR3 DNA: TGTGCCAGCAGCCAAGCTCAGCTCCCTAACTATGGCTACACCTTC. It is translated as CASSQAQLPNYGYTF.

This clonotype was counted only a few times. The chain uses TRBV12-3 or TRBV12-4 and TRBJ2-7; the D gene is possibly TRBD2 (5 bases). The V gene lost 6 bases and the J gene lost 2 bases, with 11 bases spanning the gap. The CDR3 covers 13 residues. The CDR3 sequence is CASRPDLTYEQYF. The CDR3 coding sequence is TGTGCCAGCAGACCGGACTTAACCTACGAGCAGTACTTC.

In this sample, this clonotype turned up a few times. This chain uses TRBV27 with TRBJ2-7; maybe TRBD1 (6 bases). Germline V gives CDR1 MNHEY, CDR2 SMNVEV (reference sequence). The CDR3 has 15 residues. The V and J ends lost 6 bases and 0 bases respectively, with 15 bases between them. Here the CDR3 reads CASSKTGLSSYEQYF. The CDR3 DNA reads as TGTGCCAGCAGCAAGACAGGACTGAGCTCCTACGAGCAGTACTTC.

The chain joins TRBV6-5 to TRBJ2-5; D uncertain. Germline lookup yields CDR1 MNHEY and CDR2 SVGAGI. With 3 bases removed from V and 3 bases from J, the gap between germline ends came to 8 bases. This CDR3 has 13 amino acids. In DNA form, the CDR3 reads TGTGCCAGCAGTTATGACACTGAAGAGACCCAGTACTTC. Protein: CASSYDTEETQYF.

The J gene is TRBJ2-3, the V gene TRBV20-1, with 7 nucleotides matching TRBD2. Per germline, CDR1 DFQATT and CDR2 SNEGSKA (reference sequence). J lost 5 bases, V lost 3 bases, and 5 bases had no gene match. This CDR3 comprises 13 residues. The CDR3 reads CSARASGVDTQYF. The CDR3 coding sequence is TGCAGTGCTAGGGCAAGCGGGGTAGATACGCAGTATTTT.

This chain joins TRBV6-5 and TRBJ2-2; TRBD1 is a possible D gene (6 bases). Trimming removed 5 bases at V and 0 bases at J, with 22 bases between. Germline V gene sequence: CDR1 MNHEY, CDR2 SVGAGI. CDR3 size: 19 residues. The DNA of the CDR3 is TGTGCCAGCAGTCTCAGTGGGGGACACCGATCCACGAACACCGGGGAGCTGTTTTTT. Translation: CASSLSGGHRSTNTGELFF.